Listed below are T cell receptor beta chains from one sample, sequenced in a study of post-analysis software for immune sequencing data. TCRdb redid the calling of the PCR reads with MiXCR, one entry per CDR3 protein. Found here are 750,000 to 950,000 distinct CDR3 sequences, approximately 53% of them singletons; the top ten hold approximately 4.5%. Material: blood. The receptors were gathered from a girl aged 10-17 years with multiple sclerosis. The CDR3 runs from the conserved cysteine through the conserved F or W. D genes are given only for firm matches. Only part of the rows carry a size: once, few, many, or a class if the clone is expanded.

v_call	d_call	clone_size	cdr3_aa
TRBV7-8	TRBD2	NA	CASSLREGHYNEQFF
TRBV29-1	NA	once	CSVGRLLDTQYF
TRBV15	NA	NA	CATSPRPSGNQPQHF
TRBV7-9	NA	once	CASSSPASYGYTF
TRBV18	NA	NA	CAGSPPAGPTQYF
TRBV20-1	NA	NA	CSASRVAGSETQYF
TRBV29-1	NA	few	CSVTWAGETQYF
TRBV10-3	NA	many	CAISGTAHEQYF
TRBV10-2	TRBD2	few	CASTVGTSGSSQYF
TRBV6-4	NA	few	CASSAKKNTEAFF
TRBV29-1	NA	once	CSVRRHYYEQYF
TRBV9	NA	NA	CASSVGAGADEQFF
TRBV7-8	TRBD2	few	CASSRPASGRPPRQFF
TRBV20-1	TRBD2	NA	CSATKPGGTSYEQYF
TRBV7-8	NA	NA	CASSLGGAVYEQYF
TRBV15	NA	NA	CATSPTRDPTDTQYF
TRBV7-9	NA	NA	CASSRWTATLSTDTQYF
TRBV28	NA	NA	CASSLRGYNSPLHF
TRBV15	NA	NA	CATSTTAAGEQYF
TRBV25-1	NA	NA	CASSWSGGYEQYF
TRBV20-1	TRBD2	NA	CSARDSSGNYNEQFF
TRBV5-1	TRBD1	NA	CASSSGQGFEQFF
TRBV7-2	NA	NA	CASSFRLGRNEQYF
TRBV29-1	TRBD1	NA	CSVEDSGGFGTDTQYF
TRBV20-1	TRBD2	NA	CSARDEAGGPGYNEQFF
TRBV7-8	NA	NA	CASSLGRVRYEQYF
TRBV27	NA	few	CASSFIYPDTQYF
TRBV5-1	NA	NA	CASSSGLFPLGIYEQYF
TRBV12-3/TRBV12-4	TRBD2	NA	CASRGLGTSGRGGEQFF
TRBV14	NA	NA	CASSQEPSYEQYF
TRBV6-2/TRBV6-3	NA	NA	CASSYPRDRNSYEQYF
TRBV10-3	NA	few	CATSPGANVLTF
TRBV6-5	NA	NA	CASSYGQGHGYTF
TRBV12-3/TRBV12-4	TRBD1	NA	CASIRQGLGWLSNIQYF
TRBV6-5	NA	NA	CASSYSSGSYNEQFF
TRBV29-1	NA	NA	CSVAGLVRRETQYF
TRBV5-1	TRBD1	NA	CASSLGTGVSGYTF
TRBV7-9	NA	NA	CASSSASGSNQPQHF
TRBV14	NA	NA	CASSHSRSGADWDYEQYF
TRBV5-6	TRBD1	NA	CASSRAGQGNNEQFF
TRBV5-1	NA	NA	CASSLEGAGNQPQHF
TRBV7-9	TRBD1	NA	CASSVGQGAYEQFF
TRBV5-1	NA	NA	CASSLGRGGYDETQYF
TRBV11-2	TRBD2	few	CASSNLAGVLYEQYF
TRBV3-1	NA	few	CASSQQLRDNEQYF